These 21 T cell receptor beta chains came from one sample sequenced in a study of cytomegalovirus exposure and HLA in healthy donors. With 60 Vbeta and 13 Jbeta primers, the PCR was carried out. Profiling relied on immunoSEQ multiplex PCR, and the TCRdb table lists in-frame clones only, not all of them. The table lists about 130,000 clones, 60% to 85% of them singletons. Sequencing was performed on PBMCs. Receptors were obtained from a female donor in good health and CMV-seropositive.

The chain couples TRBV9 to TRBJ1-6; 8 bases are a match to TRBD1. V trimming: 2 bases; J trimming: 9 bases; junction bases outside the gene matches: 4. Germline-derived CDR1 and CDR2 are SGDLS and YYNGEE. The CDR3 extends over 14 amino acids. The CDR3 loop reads CASSVQGAGSPLHF. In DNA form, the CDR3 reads TGTGCCAGCAGCGTCCAGGGGGCAGGTTCACCCCTCCACTTT.

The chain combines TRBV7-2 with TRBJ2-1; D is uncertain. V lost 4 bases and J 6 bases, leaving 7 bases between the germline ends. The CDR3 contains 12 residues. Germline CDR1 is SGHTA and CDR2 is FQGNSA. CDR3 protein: CASSWLTNEQFF. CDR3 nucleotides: TGTGCCAGCAGCTGGCTTACCAATGAGCAGTTCTTC.

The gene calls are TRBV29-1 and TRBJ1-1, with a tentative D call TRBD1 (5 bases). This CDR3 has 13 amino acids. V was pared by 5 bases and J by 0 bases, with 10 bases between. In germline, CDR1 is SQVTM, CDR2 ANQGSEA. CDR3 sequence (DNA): TGCAGCGTTCAAACGGGGGTGAACACTGAAGCTTTCTTT. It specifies CSVQTGVNTEAFF.

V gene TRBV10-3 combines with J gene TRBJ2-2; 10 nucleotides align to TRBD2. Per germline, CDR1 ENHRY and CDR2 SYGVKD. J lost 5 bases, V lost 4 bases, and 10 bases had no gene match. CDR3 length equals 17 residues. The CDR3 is CAISVSPSGSGTGELFF. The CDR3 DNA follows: TGTGCCATCAGTGTATCCCCTAGCGGGAGTGGAACCGGGGAGCTGTTTTTT.

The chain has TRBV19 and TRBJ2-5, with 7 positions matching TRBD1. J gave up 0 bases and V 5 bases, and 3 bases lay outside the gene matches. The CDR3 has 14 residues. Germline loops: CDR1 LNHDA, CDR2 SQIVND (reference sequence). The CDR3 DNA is TGTGCCAGTAGTCACAGGGGAAACCAAGAGACCCAGTACTTC. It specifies CASSHRGNQETQYF. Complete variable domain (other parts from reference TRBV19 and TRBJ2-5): DGGITQSPKYLFRKEGQNVTLSCEQNLNHDAMYWYRQDPGQGLRLIYYSQIVNDFQKGDIAEGYSVSREKKESFPLTVTSAQKNPTAFYLCASSHRGNQETQYFGPGTRLLVL.

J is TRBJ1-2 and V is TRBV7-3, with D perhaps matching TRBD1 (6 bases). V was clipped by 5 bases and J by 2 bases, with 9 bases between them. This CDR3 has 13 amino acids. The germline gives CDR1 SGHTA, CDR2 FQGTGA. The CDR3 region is CASSPQGNYGYTF. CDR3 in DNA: TGTGCCAGCAGCCCACAGGGAAACTATGGCTACACCTTC.

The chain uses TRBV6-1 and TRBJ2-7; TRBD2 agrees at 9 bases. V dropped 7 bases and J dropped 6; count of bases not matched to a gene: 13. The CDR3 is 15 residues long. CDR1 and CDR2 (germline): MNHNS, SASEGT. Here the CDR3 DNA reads TGTGCCAGCATCTTAGCGGGGGCCCGTACGAGCGAGCAGTACTTC. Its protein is CASILAGARTSEQYF.

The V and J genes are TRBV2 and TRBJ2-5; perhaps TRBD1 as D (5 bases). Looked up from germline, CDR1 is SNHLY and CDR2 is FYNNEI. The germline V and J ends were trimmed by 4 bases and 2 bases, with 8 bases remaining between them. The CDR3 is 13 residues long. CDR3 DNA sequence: TGTGCCAGCAGTGTAGACAGACAAGAGACCCAGTACTTC. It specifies CASSVDRQETQYF.

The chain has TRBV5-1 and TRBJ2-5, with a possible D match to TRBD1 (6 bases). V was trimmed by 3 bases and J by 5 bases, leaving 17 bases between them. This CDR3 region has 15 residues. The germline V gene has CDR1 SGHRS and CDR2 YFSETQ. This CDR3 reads CASSSIQGEGETQYF. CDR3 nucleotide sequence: TGCGCCAGCAGCTCAATACAGGGCGAGGGGGAGACCCAGTACTTC.

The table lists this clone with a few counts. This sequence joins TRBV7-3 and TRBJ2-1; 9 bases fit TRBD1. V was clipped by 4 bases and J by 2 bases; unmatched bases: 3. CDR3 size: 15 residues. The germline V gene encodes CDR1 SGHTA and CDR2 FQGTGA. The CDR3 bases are TGTGCCAGCAGCTCCCGGACAGGGGCCTACAATGAGCAGTTCTTC. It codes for CASSSRTGAYNEQFF. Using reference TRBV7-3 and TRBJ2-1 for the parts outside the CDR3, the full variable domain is GAGVSQTPSNKVTEKGKYVELRCDPISGHTALYWYRQSLGQGPEFLIYFQGTGAADDSGLPNDRFFAVRPEGSVSTLKIQRTERGDSAVYLCASSSRTGAYNEQFFGPGTRLTVL.

The CDR3 region has the DNA TGCGCCAGCAGCTTGGAGTCAGTTGCTAGCGAAGCTTTCTTT. Its translation: CASSLESVASEAFF. The J gene is TRBJ1-1, the V gene TRBV5-1; D gene ambiguous. V lost 0 bases, J lost 8 bases, and 14 bases lay in between. This CDR3 has 14 residues. Germline-derived CDR1 and CDR2 are SGHRS and YFSETQ.

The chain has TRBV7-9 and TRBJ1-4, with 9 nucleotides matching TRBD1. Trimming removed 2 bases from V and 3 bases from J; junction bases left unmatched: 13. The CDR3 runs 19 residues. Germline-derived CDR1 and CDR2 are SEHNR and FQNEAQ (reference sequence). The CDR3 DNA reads TGTGCCAGCAGCTTAAAGGGCATAGGGACAGGGAGAGCTAATGAAAAACTGTTTTTT. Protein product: CASSLKGIGTGRANEKLFF. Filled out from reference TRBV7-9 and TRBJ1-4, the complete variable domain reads DTGVSQNPRHKITKRGQNVTFRCDPISEHNRLYWYRQTLGQGPEFLTYFQNEAQLEKSRLLSDRFSAERPKGSFSTLEIQRTEQGDSAMYLCASSLKGIGTGRANEKLFFGSGTQLSVL.

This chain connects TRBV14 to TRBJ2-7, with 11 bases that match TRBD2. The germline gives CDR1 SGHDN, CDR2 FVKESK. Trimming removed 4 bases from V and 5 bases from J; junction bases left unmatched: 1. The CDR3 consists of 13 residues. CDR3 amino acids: CASSLLAGDEQYF. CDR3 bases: TGTGCCAGCAGCCTACTAGCGGGAGACGAGCAGTACTTC. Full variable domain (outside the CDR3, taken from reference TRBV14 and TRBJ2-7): EAGVTQFPSHSVIEKGQTVTLRCDPISGHDNLYWYRRVMGKEIKFLLHFVKESKQDESGMPNNRFLAERTGGTYSTLKVQPAELEDSGVYFCASSLLAGDEQYFGPGTRLTVT.

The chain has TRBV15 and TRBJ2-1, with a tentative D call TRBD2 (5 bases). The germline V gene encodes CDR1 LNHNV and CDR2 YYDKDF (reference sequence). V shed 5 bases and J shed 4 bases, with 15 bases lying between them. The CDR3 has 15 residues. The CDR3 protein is CATSENLGGYNEQFF. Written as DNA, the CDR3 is TGTGCCACCAGCGAGAATCTAGGCGGGTACAATGAGCAGTTCTTC. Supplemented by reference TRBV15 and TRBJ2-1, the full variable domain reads DAMVIQNPRYQVTQFGKPVTLSCSQTLNHNVMYWYQQKSSQAPKLLFHYYDKDFNNEADTPDNFQSRRPNTSFCFLDIRSPGLGDTAMYLCATSENLGGYNEQFFGPGTRLTVL.

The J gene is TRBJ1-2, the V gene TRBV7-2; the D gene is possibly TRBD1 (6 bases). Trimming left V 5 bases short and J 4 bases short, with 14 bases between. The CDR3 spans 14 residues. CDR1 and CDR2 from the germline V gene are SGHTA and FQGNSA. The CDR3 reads CASSQFGQIYGYTF. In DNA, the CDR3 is TGTGCCAGCAGCCAATTCGGACAGATCTATGGCTACACCTTC.

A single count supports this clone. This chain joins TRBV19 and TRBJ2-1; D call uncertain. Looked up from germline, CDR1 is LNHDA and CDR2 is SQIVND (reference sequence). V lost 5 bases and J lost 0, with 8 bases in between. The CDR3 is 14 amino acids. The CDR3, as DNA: TGTGCCAGTAGTCCCAGAAGCTCCTACAATGAGCAGTTCTTC. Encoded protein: CASSPRSSYNEQFF. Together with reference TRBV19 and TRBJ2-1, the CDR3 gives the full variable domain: DGGITQSPKYLFRKEGQNVTLSCEQNLNHDAMYWYRQDPGQGLRLIYYSQIVNDFQKGDIAEGYSVSREKKESFPLTVTSAQKNPTAFYLCASSPRSSYNEQFFGPGTRLTVL.

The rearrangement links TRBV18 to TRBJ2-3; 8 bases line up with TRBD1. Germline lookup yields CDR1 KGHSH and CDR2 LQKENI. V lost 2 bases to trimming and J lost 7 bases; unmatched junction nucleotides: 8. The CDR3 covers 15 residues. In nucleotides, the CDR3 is TGTGCCAGCTCACCAAAGGCAGGGGGCGGGAATACGCAGTATTTT. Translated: CASSPKAGGGNTQYF. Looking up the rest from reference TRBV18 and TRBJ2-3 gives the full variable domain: NAGVMQNPRHLVRRRGQEARLRCSPMKGHSHVYWYRQLPEEGLKFMVYLQKENIIDESGMPKERFSAEFPKEGPSILRIQQVVRGDSAAYFCASSPKAGGGNTQYFGPGTRLTVL.

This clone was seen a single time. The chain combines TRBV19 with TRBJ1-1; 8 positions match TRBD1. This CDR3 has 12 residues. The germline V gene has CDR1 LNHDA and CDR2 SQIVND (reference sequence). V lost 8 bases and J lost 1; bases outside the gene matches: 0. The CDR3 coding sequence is TGTGCCAGTGGACAGGGGAACACTGAAGCTTTCTTT. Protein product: CASGQGNTEAFF.

DNA for the CDR3: TGTGCCAGCAGTCCGGGACTAGCCAAAAACATTCAGTACTTC. It codes for CASSPGLAKNIQYF. The rearrangement uses TRBV11-1 and TRBJ2-4, with a weak D call TRBD2 (6 bases). The CDR3 loop spans 14 amino acids. Trimming shortened V by 6 bases and J by 0 bases, and 9 bases separated the two germline ends. Germline CDR1 SGHAT, CDR2 FQDESV (reference sequence).

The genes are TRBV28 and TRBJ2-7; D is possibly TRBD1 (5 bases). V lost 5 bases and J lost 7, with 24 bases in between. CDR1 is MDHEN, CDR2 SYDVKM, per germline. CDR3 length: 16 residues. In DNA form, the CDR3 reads TGTGCCAGCAGTCCCTGGGCCGCAGGGTCGGTTGGGGAGCAGTACTTC. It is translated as CASSPWAAGSVGEQYF.

CDR3 amino acids: CASSMDKEEKLFF. CDR3 nucleotides: TGTGCCAGTAGTATGGACAAGGAAGAAAAACTGTTTTTT. This rearrangement joins TRBV19 to TRBJ1-4; D is possibly TRBD1 (5 bases). The CDR3 length is 13 residues. Trimming took off 3 bases at V and 8 bases at J, with 10 bases between the two ends. CDR1 LNHDA and CDR2 SQIVND come from the germline V gene (reference sequence). Complete variable domain (other parts from reference TRBV19 and TRBJ1-4): DGGITQSPKYLFRKEGQNVTLSCEQNLNHDAMYWYRQDPGQGLRLIYYSQIVNDFQKGDIAEGYSVSREKKESFPLTVTSAQKNPTAFYLCASSMDKEEKLFFGSGTQLSVL.